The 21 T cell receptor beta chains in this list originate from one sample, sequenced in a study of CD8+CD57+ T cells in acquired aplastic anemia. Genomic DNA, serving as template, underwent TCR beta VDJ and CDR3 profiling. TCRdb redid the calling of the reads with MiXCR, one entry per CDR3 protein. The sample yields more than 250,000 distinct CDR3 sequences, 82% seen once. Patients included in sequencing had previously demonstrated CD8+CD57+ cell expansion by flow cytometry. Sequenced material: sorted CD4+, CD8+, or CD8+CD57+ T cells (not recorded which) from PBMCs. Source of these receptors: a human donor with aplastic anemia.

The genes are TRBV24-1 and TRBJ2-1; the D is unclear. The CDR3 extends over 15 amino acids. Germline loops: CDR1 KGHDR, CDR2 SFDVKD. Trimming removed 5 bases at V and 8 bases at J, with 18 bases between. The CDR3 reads CATSGKKTCSDEQFF. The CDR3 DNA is TGTGCCACCAGTGGCAAAAAAACTTGTTCCGATGAGCAGTTCTTC.

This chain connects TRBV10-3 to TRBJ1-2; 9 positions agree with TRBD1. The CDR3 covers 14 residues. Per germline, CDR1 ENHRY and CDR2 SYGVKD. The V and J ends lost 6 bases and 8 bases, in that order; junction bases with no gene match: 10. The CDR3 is CAISDPGQGFGYTF. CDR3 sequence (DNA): TGTGCCATCAGCGACCCGGGACAGGGATTCGGCTACACCTTC.

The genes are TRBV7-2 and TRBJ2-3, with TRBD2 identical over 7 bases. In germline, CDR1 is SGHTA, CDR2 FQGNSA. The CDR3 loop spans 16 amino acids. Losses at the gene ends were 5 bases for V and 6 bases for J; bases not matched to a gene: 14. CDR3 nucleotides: TGTGCCAGCAGCCTTCATCCAAGCGGGGCAGCCGATACGCAGTATTTT. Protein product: CASSLHPSGAADTQYF.

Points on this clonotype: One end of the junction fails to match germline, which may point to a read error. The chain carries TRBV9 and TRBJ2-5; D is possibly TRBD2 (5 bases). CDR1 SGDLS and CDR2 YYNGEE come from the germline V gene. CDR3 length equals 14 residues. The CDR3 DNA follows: TGTGCCAGCAGCGGAGGGTCAGATACGCAGTCTCATGACTTC. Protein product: CASSGGSDTQSHDF.

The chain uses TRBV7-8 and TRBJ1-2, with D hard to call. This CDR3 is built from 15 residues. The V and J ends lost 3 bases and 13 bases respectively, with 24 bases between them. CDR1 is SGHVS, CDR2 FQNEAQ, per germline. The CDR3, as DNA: TGTGCCAGCAGCTTTACTGCAGACGGGAACTCCCGTTCCACCTTC. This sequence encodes CASSFTADGNSRSTF.

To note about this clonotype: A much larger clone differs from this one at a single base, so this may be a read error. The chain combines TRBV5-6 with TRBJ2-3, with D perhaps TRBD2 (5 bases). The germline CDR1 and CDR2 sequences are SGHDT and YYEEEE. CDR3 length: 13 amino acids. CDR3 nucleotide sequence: TGTGCCAGCGGCTTGGAGAGGGCAGATACGCAGTGTTTT. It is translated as CASGLERADTQCF.

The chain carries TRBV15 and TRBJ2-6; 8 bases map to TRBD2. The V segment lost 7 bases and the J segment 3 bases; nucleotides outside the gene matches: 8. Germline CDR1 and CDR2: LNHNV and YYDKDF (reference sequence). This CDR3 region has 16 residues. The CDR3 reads CATNPAGEYGANVLTF. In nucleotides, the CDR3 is TGTGCCACCAATCCAGCGGGGGAGTATGGGGCCAACGTCCTGACTTTC.

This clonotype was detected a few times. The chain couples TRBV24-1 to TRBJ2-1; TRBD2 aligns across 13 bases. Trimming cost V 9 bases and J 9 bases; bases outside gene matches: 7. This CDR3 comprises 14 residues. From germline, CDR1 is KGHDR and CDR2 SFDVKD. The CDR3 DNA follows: TGTGCCACCGGGACTAGCGGGACCTGGGGTGAGCAGTTCTTC. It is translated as CATGTSGTWGEQFF.

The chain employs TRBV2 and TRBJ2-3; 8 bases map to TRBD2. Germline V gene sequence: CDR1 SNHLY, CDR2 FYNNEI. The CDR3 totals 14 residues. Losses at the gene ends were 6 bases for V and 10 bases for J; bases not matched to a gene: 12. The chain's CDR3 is CASSLAGIHEPQYF. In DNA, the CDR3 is TGTGCCAGCAGCTTAGCGGGGATCCACGAGCCGCAGTATTTT.

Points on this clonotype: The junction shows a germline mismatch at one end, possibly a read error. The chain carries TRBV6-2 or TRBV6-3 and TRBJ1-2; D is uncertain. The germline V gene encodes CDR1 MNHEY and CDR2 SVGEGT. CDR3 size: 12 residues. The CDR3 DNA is TGTGCCAGCAGTAACGGACTAGCGGGATACGCCTTC. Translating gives CASSNGLAGYAF.

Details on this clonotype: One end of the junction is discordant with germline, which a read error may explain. CDR3 loop: CASIFGGNTEEHF. The CDR3 coding sequence is TGTGCCAGCATCTTCGGGGGGAACACTGAAGAGCACTTC. The V and J genes are TRBV7-2 and TRBJ1-1, with D maybe TRBD1 (5 bases). This CDR3 contains 13 residues. CDR1 is SGHTA and CDR2 is FQGNSA in the germline V gene.

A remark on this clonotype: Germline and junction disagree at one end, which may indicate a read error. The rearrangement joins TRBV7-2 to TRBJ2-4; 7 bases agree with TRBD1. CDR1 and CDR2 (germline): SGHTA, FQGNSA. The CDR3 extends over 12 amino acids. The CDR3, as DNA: TGTGCCAGCAGCTTTCATCCGAACGGGACAGCCTTC. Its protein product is CASSFHPNGTAF.

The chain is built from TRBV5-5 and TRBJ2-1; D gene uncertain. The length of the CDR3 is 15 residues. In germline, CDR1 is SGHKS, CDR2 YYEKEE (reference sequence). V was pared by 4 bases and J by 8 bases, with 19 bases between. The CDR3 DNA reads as TGTGCCAGCAGCCCCGCGACGGGCCGTGGCGATGAGCAGTTCTTC. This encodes CASSPATGRGDEQFF. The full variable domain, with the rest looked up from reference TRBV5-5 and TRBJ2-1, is DAGVTQSPTHLIKTRGQQVTLRCSPISGHKSVSWYQQVLGQGPQFIFQYYEKEERGRGNFPDRFSARQFPNYSSELNVNALLLGDSALYLCASSPATGRGDEQFFGPGTRLTVL.

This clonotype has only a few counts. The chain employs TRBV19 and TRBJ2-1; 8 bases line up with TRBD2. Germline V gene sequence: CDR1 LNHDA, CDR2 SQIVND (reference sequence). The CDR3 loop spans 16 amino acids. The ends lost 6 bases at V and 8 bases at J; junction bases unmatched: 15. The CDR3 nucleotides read TGTGCCAGTAGCATTCCAAGAGGCGGGGGGAGCGATGAGCAGTTCTTC. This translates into CASSIPRGGGSDEQFF.

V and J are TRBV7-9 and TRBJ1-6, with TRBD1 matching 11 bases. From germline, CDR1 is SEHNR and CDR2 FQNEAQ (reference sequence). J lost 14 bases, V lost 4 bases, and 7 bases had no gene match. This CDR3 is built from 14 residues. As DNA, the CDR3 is TGTGCCAGCAGCTCGGACAGGGGGCATCCGTCCCTCCACTTT. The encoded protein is CASSSDRGHPSLHF.

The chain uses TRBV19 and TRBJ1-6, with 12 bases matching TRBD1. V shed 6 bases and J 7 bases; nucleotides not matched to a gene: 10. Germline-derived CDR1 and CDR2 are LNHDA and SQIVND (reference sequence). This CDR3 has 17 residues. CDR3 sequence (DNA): TGTGCCAGTAGGCTGGGACAGGGGGCGATTAGGAATTCACCCCTCCACTTT. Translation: CASRLGQGAIRNSPLHF.

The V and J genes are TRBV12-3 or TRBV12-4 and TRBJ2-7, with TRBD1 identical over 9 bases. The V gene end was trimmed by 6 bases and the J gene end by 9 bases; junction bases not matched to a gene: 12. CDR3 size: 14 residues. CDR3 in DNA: TGTGCCAGCAGCCCGCGGGACAGGGACCACACGCAGTACTTC. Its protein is CASSPRDRDHTQYF.

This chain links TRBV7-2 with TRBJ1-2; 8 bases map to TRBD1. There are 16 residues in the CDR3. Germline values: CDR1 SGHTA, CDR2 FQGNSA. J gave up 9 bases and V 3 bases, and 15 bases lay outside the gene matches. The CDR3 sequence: CASSLARDRRVSRYTF. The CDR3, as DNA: TGTGCCAGCAGCTTGGCTAGGGACAGGCGAGTTTCTCGCTACACCTTC.

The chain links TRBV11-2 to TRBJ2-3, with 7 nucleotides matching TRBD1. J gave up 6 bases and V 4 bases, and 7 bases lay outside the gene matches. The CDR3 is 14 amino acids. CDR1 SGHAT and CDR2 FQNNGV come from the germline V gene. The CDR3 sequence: CASSSIDRADTQYF. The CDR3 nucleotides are TGTGCCAGCAGCTCAATCGACAGGGCCGATACGCAGTATTTT.

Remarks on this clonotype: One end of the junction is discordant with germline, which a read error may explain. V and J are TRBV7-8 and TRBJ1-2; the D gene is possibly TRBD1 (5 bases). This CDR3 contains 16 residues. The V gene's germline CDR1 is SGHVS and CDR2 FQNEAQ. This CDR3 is CASSLARGAHVYDYTF. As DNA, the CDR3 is TGTGCCAGCAGCTTGGCGAGGGGCGCGCATGTGTATGACTACACCTTC.

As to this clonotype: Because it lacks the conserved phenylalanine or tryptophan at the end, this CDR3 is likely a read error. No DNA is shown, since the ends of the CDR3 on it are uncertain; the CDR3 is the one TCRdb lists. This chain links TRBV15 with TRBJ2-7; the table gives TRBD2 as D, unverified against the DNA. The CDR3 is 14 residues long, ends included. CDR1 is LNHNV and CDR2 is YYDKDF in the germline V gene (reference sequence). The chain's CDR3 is CATSHLGRPLLKYS.